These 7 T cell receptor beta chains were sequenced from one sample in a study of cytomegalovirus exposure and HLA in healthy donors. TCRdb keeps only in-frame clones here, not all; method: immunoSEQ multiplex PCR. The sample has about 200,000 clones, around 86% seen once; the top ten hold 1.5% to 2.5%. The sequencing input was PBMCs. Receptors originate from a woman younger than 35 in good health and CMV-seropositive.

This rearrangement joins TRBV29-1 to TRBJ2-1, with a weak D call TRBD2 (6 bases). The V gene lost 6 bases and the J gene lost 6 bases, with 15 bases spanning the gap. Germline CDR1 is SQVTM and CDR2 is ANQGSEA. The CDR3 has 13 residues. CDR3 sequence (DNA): TGCAGCGTCACATCCCCGCGGGGCAATGAGCAGTTCTTC. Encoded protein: CSVTSPRGNEQFF.

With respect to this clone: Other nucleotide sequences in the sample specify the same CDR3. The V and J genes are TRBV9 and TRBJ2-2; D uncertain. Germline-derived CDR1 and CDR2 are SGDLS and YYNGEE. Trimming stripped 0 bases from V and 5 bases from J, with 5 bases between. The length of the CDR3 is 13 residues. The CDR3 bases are TGTGCCAGCAGCGTAGTTTCGACCGGGGAGCTGTTTTTT. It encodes CASSVVSTGELFF. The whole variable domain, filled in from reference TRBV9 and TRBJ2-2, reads DSGVTQTPKHLITATGQRVTLRCSPRSGDLSVYWYQQSLDQGLQFLIQYYNGEERAKGNILERFSAQQFPDLHSELNLSSLELGDSALYFCASSVVSTGELFFGEGSRLTVL.

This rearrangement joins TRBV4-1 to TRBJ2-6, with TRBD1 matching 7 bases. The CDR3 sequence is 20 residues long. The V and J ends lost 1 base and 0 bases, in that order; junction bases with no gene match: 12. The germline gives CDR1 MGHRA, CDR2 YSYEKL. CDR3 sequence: CASSQVLRAGGNSGANVLTF. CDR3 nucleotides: TGCGCCAGCAGCCAAGTGCTTCGGGCAGGGGGAAACTCTGGGGCCAACGTCCTGACTTTC.

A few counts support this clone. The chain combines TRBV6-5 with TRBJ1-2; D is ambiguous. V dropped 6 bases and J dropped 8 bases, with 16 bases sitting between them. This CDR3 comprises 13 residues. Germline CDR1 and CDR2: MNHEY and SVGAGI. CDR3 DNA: TGTGCCAGCAGCCCTGCGGGCCTTACCGGCTACACCTTC. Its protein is CASSPAGLTGYTF.

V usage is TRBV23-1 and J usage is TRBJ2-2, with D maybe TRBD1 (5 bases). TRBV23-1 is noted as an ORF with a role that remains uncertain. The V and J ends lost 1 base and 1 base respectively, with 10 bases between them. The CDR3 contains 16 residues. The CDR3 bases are TGCGCCAGCAGTCAATGTAGGGGCGGGAACACCGGGGAGCTGTTTTTT. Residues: CASSQCRGGNTGELFF.

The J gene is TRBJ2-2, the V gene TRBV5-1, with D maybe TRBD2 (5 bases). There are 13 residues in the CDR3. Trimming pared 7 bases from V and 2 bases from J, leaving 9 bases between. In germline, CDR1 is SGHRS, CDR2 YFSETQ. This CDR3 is CASGSGNTGELFF. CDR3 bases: TGCGCCAGCGGGTCGGGAAACACCGGGGAGCTGTTTTTT.

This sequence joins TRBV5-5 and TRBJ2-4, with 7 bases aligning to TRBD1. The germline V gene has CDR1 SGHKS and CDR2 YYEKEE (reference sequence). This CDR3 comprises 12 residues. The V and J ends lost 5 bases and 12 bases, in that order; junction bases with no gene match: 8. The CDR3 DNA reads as TGTGCCAGCAGTTTTACAGGGGACGGTCAGTACTTC. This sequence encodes CASSFTGDGQYF.